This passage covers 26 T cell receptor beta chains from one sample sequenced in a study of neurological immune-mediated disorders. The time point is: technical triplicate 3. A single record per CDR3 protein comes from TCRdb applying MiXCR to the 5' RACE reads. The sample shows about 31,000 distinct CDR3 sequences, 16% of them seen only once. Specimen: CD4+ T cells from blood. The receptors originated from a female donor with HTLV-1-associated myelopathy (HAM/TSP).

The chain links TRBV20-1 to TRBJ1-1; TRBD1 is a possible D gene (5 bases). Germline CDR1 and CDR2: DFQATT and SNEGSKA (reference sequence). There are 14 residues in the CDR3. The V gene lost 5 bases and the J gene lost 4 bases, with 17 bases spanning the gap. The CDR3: CSARGPTEATEAFF. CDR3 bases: TGCAGTGCTCGGGGACCGACCGAAGCCACTGAAGCTTTCTTT.

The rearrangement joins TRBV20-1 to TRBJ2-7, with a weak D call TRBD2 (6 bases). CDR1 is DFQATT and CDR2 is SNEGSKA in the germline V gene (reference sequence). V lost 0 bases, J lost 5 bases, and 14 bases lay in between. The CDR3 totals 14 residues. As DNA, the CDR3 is TGCAGTGCTAGAGAAGGGTATGGGGGGAACGAGCAGTACTTC. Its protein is CSAREGYGGNEQYF.

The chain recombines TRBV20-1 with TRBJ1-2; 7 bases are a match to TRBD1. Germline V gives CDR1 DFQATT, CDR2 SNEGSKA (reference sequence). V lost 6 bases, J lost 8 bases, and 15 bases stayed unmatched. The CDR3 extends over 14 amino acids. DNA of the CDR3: TGCAGTGCCCCCAGGGGGGGGGCGGGCGAGGGCTACACCTTC. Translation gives CSAPRGGAGEGYTF.

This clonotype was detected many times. This chain's CDR3 is CATSDPRTGAYNEQFF. DNA of the CDR3: TGTGCCACCAGTGATCCCCGGACAGGGGCGTACAATGAGCAGTTCTTC. The chain recombines TRBV24-1 with TRBJ2-1; 9 bases match TRBD1. The junction had 6 bases not matched to a gene; V was cut back by 3 bases and J by 4 bases. The CDR3 consists of 16 residues. CDR1 is KGHDR and CDR2 is SFDVKD in the germline V gene.

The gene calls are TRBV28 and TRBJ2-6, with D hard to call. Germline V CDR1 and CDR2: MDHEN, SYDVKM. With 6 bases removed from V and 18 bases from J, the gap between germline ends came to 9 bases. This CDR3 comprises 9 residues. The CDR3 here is CASSPTGTF. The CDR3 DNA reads TGTGCCAGCAGCCCCACGGGGACTTTC. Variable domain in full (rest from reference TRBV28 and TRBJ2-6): DVKVTQSSRYLVKRTGEKVFLECVQDMDHENMFWYRQDPGLGLRLIYFSYDVKMKEKGDIPEGYSVSREKKERFSLILESASTNQTSMYLCASSPTGTFGAGSRLTVL.

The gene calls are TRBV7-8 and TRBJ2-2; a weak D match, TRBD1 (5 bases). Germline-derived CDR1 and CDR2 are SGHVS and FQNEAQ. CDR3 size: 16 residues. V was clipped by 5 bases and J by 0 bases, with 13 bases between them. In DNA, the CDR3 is TGTGCCAGCAGCACACCCGACAGCTCGAACACCGGGGAGCTGTTTTTT. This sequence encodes CASSTPDSSNTGELFF.

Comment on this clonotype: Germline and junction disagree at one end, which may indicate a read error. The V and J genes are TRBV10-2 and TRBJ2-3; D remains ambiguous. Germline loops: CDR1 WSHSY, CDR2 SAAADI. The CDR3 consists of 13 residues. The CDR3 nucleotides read TGCGCCAGCAGCGAGTCTTCGTCAGATACGCAGTATTTT. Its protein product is CASSESSSDTQYF.

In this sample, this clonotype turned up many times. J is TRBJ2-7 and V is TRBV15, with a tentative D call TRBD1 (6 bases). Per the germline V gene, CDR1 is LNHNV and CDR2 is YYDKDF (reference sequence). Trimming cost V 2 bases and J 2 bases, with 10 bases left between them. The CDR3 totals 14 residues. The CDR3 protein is CATSRTTGTYEQYF. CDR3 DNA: TGTGCCACCAGCAGAACAACAGGGACCTACGAGCAGTACTTC.

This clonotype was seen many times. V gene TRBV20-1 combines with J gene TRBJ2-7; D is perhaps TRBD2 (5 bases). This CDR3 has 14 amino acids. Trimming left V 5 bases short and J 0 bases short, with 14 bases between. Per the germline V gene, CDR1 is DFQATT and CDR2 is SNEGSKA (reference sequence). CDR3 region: CSAALRADSYEQYF. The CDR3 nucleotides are TGCAGTGCTGCCTTGAGAGCGGACTCCTACGAGCAGTACTTC.

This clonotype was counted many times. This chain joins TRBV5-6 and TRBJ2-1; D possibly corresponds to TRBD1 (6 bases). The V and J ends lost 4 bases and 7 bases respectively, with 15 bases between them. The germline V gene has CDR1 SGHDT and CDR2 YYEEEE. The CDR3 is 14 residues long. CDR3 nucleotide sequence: TGTGCCAGCAGCATATCGACCAGGGGAAATGAGCAGTTCTTC. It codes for CASSISTRGNEQFF.

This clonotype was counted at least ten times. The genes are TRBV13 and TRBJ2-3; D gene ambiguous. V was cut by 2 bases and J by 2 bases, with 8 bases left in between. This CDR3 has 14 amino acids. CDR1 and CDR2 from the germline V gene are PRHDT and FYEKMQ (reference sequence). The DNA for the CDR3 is TGTGCCAGCAGCTTAAGAGCGTACACAGATACGCAGTATTTT. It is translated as CASSLRAYTDTQYF. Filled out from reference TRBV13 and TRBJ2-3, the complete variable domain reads AAGVIQSPRHLIKEKRETATLKCYPIPRHDTVYWYQQGPGQDPQFLISFYEKMQSDKGSIPDRFSAQQFSDYHSELNMSSLELGDSALYFCASSLRAYTDTQYFGPGTRLTVL.

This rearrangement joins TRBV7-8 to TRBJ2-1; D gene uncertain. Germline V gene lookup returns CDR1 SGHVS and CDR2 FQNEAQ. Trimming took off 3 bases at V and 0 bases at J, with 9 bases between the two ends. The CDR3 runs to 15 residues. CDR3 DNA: TGTGCCAGCAGCTTTCCTGGGGTCTCCTACAATGAGCAGTTCTTC. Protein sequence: CASSFPGVSYNEQFF.

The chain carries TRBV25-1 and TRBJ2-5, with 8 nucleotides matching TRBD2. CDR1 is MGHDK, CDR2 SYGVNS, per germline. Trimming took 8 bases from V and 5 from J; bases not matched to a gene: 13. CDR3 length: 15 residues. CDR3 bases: TGTGCCAGCGAACTAGCGGTATGGCCTGATGAGACCCAGTACTTC. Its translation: CASELAVWPDETQYF. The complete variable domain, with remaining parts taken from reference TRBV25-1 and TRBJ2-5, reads EADIYQTPRYLVIGTGKKITLECSQTMGHDKMYWYQQDPGMELHLIHYSYGVNSTEKGDLSSESTVSRIRTEHFPLTLESARPSHTSQYLCASELAVWPDETQYFGPGTRLLVL.

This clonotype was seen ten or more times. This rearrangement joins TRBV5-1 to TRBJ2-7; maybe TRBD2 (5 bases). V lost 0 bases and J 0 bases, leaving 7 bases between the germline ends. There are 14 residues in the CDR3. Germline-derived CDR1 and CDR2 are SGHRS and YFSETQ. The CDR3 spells CASSLAGSSYEQYF. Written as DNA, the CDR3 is TGCGCCAGCAGCTTGGCTGGGAGCTCCTACGAGCAGTACTTC. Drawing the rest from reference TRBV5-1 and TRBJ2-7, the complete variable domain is KAGVTQTPRYLIKTRGQQVTLSCSPISGHRSVSWYQQTPGQGLQFLFEYFSETQRNKGNFPGRFSGRQFSNSRSEMNVSTLELGDSALYLCASSLAGSSYEQYFGPGTRLTVT.

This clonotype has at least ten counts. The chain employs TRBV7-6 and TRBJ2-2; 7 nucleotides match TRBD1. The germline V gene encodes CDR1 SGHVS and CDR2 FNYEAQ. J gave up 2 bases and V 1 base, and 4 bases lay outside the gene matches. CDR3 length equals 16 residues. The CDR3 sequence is CASSLGGTANTGELFF. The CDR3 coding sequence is TGTGCCAGCAGCTTAGGGGGGACAGCCAACACCGGGGAGCTGTTTTTT.

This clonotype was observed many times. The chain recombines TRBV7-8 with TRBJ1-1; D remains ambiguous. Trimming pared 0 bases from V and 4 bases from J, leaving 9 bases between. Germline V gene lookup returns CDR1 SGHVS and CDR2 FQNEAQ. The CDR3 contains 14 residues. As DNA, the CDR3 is TGTGCCAGCAGCTTAGCGTCGGGTGGCACTGAAGCTTTCTTT. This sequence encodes CASSLASGGTEAFF.

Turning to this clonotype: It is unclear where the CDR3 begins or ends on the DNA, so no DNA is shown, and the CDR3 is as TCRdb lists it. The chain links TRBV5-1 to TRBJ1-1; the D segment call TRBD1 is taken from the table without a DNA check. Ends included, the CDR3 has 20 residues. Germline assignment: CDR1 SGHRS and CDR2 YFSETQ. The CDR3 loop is CASSFYICSASSGTGGWAFF.

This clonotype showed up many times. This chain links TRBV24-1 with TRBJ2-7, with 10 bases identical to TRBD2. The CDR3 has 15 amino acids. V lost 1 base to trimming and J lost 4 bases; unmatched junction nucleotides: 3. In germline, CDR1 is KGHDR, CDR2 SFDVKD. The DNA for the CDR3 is TGTGCCACCAGTGATTTTGCTAGCGGGAGATACGAGCAGTACTTC. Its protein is CATSDFASGRYEQYF.

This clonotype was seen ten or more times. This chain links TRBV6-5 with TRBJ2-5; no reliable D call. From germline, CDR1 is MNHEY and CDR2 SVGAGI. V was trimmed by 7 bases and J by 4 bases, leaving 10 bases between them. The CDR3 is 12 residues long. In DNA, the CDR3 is TGTGCCAGCATCGATAGCTCAGAGACCCAGTACTTC. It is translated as CASIDSSETQYF.

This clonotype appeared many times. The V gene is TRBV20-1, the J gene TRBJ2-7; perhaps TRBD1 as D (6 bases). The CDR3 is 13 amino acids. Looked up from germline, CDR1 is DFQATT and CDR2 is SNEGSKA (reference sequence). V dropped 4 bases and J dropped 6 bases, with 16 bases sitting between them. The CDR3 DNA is TGCAGTGCTACTACAGGGACCCGCTTCGAGCAGTACTTC. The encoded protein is CSATTGTRFEQYF.

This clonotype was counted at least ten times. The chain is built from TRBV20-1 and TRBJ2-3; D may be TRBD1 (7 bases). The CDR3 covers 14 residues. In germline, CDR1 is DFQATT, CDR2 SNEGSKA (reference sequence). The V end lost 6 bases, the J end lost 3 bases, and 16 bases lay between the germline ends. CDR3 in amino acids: CSAPPGGRTDTQYF. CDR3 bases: TGCAGTGCCCCTCCAGGGGGGCGTACAGATACGCAGTATTTT.

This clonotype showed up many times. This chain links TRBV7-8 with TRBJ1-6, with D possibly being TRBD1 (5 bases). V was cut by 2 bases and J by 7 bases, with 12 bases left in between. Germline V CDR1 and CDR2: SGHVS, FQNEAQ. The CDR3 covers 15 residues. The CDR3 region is CASSLLAGGNSPLHF. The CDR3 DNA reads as TGTGCCAGCAGCTTACTAGCTGGGGGGAATTCACCCCTCCACTTT.

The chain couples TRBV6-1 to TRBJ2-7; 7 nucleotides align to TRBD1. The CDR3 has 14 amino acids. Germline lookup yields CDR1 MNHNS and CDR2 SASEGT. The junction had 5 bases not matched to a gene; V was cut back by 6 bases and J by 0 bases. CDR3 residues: CASRRGLSSYEQYF. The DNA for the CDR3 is TGTGCCAGCAGGAGGGGGCTGAGCTCCTACGAGCAGTACTTC.

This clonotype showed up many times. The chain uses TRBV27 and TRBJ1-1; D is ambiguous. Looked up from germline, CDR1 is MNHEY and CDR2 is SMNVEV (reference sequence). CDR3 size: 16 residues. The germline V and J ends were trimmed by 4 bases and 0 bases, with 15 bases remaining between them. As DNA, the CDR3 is TGTGCCAGCAGTTCTTGGCAGGTCCCACTGAACACTGAAGCTTTCTTT. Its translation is CASSSWQVPLNTEAFF.

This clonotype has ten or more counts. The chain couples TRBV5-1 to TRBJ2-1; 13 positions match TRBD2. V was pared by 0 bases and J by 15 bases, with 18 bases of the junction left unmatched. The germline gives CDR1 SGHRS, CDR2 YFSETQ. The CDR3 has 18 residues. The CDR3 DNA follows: TGCGCCAGCAGCTTGGGGCCAATGGTACTAGCGGGGGGGCCTGCCCGGTTCTTC. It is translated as CASSLGPMVLAGGPARFF.

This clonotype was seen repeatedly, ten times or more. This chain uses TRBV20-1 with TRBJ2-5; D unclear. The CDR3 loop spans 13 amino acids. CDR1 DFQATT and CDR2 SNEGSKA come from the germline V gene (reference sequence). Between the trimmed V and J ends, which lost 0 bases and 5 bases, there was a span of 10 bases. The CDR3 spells CSARDPEDETQYF. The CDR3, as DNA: TGCAGTGCTAGAGATCCAGAGGACGAGACCCAGTACTTC.